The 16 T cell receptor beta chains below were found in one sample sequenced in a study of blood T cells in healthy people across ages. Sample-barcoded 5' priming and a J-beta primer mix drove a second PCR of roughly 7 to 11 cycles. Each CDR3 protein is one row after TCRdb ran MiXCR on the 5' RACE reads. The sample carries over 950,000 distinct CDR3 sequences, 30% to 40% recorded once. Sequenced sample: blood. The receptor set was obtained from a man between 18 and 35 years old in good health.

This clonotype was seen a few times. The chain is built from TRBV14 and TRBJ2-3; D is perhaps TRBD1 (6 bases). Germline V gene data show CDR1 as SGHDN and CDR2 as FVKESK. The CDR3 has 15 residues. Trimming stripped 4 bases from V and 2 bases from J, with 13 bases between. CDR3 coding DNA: TGTGCCAGCAGCCCCCTGGGGGCTAACACAGATACGCAGTATTTT. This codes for CASSPLGANTDTQYF.

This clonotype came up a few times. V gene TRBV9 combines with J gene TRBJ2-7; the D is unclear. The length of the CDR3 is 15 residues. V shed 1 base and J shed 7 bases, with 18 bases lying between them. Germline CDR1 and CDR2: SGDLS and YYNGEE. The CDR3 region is CASSVSPSSTNEQYF. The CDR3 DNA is TGTGCCAGCAGCGTATCCCCATCCTCTACGAATGAGCAGTACTTC.

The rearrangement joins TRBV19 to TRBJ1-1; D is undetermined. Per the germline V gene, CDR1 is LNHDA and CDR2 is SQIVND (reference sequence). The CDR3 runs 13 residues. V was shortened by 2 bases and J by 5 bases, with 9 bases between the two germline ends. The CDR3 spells CASSIPGYTEAFF. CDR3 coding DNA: TGTGCCAGTAGTATACCGGGGTATACTGAAGCTTTCTTT.

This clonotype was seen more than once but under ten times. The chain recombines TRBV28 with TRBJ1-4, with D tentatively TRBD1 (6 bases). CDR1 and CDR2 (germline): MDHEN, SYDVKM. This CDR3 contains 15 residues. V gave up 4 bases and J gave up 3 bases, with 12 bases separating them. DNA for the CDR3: TGTGCCAGCAGTTCAGCAGGGGTCCCTAATGAAAAACTGTTTTTT. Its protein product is CASSSAGVPNEKLFF. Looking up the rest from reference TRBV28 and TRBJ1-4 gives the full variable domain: DVKVTQSSRYLVKRTGEKVFLECVQDMDHENMFWYRQDPGLGLRLIYFSYDVKMKEKGDIPEGYSVSREKKERFSLILESASTNQTSMYLCASSSAGVPNEKLFFGSGTQLSVL.

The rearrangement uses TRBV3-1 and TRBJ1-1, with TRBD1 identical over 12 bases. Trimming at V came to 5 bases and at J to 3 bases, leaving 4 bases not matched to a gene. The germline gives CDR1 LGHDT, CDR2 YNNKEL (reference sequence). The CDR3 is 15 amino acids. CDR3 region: CASSARDRGHTEAFF. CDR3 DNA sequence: TGTGCCAGCAGCGCCCGGGACAGGGGGCACACTGAAGCTTTCTTT.

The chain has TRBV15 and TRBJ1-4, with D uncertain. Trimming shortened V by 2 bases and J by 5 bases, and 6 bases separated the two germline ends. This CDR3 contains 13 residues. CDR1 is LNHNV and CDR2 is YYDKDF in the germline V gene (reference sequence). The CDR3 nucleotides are TGTGCCACCAGCAGACCCCGGAATGAAAAACTGTTTTTT. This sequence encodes CATSRPRNEKLFF.

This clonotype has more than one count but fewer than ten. Here the CDR3 reads CSARDGQAGYGYTF. Here the CDR3 DNA reads TGCAGTGCTAGAGATGGGCAGGCGGGCTATGGCTACACCTTC. The chain joins TRBV20-1 to TRBJ1-2; D unclear. The germline V gene encodes CDR1 DFQATT and CDR2 SNEGSKA (reference sequence). The CDR3 sequence is 14 residues long. Trimming removed 0 bases at V and 4 bases at J, with 12 bases between.

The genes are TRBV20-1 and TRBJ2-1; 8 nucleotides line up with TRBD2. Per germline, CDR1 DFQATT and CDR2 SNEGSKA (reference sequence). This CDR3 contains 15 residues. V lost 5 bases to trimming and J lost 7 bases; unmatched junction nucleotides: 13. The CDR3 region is CSAAPPSGGLNEQFF. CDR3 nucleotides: TGCAGTGCTGCTCCCCCAAGCGGGGGTCTTAATGAGCAGTTCTTC.

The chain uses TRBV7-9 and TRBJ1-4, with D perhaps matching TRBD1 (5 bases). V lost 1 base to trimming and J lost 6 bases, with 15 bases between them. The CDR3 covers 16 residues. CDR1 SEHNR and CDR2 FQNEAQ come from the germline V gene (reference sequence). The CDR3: CASSLDFGGSDEKLFF. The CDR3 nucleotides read TGTGCCAGCAGCTTAGATTTCGGGGGATCAGATGAAAAACTGTTTTTT.

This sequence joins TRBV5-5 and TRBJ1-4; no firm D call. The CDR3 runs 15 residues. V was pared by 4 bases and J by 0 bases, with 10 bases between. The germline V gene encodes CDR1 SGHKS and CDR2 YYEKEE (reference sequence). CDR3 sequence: CASSLVLATNEKLFF. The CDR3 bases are TGTGCCAGCAGCCTGGTCCTCGCAACTAATGAAAAACTGTTTTTT.

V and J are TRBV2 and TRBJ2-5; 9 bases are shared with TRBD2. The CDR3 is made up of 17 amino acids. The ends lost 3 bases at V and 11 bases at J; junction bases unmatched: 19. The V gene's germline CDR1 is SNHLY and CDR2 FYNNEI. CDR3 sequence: CASSDPQAGGTYNEQYF. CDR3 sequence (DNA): TGTGCCAGCAGTGACCCCCAAGCGGGGGGTACCTACAATGAGCAGTACTTC.

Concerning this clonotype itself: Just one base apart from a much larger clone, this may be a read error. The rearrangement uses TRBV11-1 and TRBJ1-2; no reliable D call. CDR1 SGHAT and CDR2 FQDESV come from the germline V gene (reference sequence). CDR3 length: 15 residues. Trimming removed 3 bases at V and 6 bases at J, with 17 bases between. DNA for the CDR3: TGTGCCAGCAGCTTCGGAACTACACCGCCCCATGGCTACACCTTC. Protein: CASSFGTTPPHGYTF.

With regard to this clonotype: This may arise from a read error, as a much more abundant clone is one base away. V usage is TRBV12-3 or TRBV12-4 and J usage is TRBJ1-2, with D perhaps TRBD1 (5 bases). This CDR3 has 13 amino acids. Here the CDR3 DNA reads TGTGCCAGCAGTTCAGGGAGTACCTATGGCTACGCCTTC. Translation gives CASSSGSTYGYAF.

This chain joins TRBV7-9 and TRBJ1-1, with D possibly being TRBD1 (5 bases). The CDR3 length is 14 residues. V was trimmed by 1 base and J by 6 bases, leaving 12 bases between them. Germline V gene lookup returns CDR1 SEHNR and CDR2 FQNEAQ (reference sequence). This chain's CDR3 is CASSLGGVLAEAFF. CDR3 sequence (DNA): TGTGCCAGCAGCTTAGGGGGGGTCTTGGCTGAAGCTTTCTTT. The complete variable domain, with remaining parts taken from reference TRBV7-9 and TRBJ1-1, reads DTGVSQNPRHKITKRGQNVTFRCDPISEHNRLYWYRQTLGQGPEFLTYFQNEAQLEKSRLLSDRFSAERPKGSFSTLEIQRTEQGDSAMYLCASSLGGVLAEAFFGQGTRLTVV.

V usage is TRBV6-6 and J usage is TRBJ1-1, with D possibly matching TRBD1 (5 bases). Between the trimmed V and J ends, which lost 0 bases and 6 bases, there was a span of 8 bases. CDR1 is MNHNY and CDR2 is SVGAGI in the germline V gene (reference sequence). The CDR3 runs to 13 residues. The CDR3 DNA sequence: TGTGCCAGCAGTTACTCGCGAGGGGCTGAAGCTTTCTTT. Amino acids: CASSYSRGAEAFF.

As DNA, the CDR3 is TGTGCCAGCAGCGTAGGGGGGGGCTTACAAGAGACCCAGTACTTC. This gives the protein CASSVGGGLQETQYF. This chain links TRBV9 with TRBJ2-5, with a tentative D call TRBD2 (7 bases). Germline CDR1 reads SGDLS; CDR2 reads YYNGEE. CDR3 length equals 15 residues. Trimming cost V 0 bases and J 2 bases, with 11 bases left between them. Looking up the rest from reference TRBV9 and TRBJ2-5 gives the full variable domain: DSGVTQTPKHLITATGQRVTLRCSPRSGDLSVYWYQQSLDQGLQFLIQYYNGEERAKGNILERFSAQQFPDLHSELNLSSLELGDSALYFCASSVGGGLQETQYFGPGTRLLVL.